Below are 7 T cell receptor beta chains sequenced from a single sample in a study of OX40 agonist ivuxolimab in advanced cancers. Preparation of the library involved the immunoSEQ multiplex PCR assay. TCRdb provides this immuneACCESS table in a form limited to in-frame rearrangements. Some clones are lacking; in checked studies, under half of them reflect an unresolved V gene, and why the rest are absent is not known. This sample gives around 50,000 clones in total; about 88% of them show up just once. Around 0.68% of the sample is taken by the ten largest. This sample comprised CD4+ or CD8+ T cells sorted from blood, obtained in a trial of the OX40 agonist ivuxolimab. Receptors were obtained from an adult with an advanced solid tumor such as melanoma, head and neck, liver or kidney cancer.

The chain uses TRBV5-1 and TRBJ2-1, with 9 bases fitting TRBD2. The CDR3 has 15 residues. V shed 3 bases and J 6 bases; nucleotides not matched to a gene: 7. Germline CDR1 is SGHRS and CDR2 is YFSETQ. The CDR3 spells CASSSGLATGNEQFF. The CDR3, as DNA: TGCGCCAGCAGCTCCGGACTAGCGACTGGCAATGAGCAGTTCTTC. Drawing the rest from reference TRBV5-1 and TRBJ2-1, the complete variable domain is KAGVTQTPRYLIKTRGQQVTLSCSPISGHRSVSWYQQTPGQGLQFLFEYFSETQRNKGNFPGRFSGRQFSNSRSEMNVSTLELGDSALYLCASSSGLATGNEQFFGPGTRLTVL.

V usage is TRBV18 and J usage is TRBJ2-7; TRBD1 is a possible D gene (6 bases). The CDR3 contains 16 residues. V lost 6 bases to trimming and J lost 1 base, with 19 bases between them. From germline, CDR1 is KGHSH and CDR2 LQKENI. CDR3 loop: CASSPKGQGLSYEQYF. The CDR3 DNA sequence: TGTGCCAGCTCCCCCAAGGGACAAGGATTGTCCTACGAGCAGTACTTC.

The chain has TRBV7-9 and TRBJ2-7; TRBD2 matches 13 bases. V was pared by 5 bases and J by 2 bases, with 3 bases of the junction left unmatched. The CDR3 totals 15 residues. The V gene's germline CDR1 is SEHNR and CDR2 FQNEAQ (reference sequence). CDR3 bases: TGTGCCAGCAGCAAGGGACTAGCGGGGACCTACGAGCAGTACTTC. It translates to CASSKGLAGTYEQYF.

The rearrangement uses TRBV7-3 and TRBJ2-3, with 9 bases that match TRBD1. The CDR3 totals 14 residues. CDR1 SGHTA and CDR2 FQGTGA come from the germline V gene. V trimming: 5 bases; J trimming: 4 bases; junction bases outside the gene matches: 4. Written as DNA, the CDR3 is TGTGCCAGCAGCCGGGACAGGGCGGCAGATACGCAGTATTTT. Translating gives CASSRDRAADTQYF.

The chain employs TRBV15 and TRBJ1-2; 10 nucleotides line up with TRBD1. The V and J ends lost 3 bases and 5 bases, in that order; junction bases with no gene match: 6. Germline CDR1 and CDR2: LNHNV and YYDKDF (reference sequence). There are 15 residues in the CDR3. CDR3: CATSSWDRGSYGYTF. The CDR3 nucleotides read TGTGCCACCAGCAGTTGGGACAGGGGTAGTTATGGCTACACCTTC.

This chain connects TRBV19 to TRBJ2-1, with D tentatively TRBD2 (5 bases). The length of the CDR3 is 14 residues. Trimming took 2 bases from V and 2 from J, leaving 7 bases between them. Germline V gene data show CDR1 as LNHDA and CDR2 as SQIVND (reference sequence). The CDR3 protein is CASSISGAYNEQFF. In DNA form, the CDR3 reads TGTGCCAGTAGTATAAGCGGAGCCTACAATGAGCAGTTCTTC.

Here the CDR3 DNA reads TGTGCCTGGAGTCCTAGCGGGAGTTTCACCGGGGAGCTGTTTTTT. Translating gives CAWSPSGSFTGELFF. J is TRBJ2-2 and V is TRBV30, with 10 bases identical to TRBD2. CDR1 GTSNPN and CDR2 SVGIG come from the germline V gene (reference sequence). The CDR3 totals 15 residues. J gave up 4 bases and V 2 bases, and 4 bases lay outside the gene matches.